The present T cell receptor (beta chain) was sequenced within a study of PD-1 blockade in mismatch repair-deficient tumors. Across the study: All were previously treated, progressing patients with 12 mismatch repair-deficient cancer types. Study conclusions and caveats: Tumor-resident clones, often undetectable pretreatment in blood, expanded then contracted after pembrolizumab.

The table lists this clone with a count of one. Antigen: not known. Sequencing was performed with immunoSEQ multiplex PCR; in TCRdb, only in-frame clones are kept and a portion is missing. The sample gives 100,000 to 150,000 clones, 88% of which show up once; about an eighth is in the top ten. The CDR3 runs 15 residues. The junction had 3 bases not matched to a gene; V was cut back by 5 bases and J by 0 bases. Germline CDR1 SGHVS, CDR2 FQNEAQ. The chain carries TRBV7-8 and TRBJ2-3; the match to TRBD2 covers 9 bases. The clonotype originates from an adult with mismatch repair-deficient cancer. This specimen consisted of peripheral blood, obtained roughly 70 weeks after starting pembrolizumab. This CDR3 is CASSRTSGSTDTQYF. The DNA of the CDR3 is TGTGCCAGCAGCAGAACTAGCGGGAGCACAGATACGCAGTATTTT.